The 27 T cell receptor beta chains listed next were all sequenced from one sample in a study of blood T cell repertoires in COVID-19. Profiling relied on immunoSEQ multiplex PCR, and the TCRdb table lists in-frame clones only, not all of them. The data contain over 200,000 clones, 88% of them singletons. The sequenced material came from peripheral blood. The source of these receptors is a human donor in a cohort sampled during active COVID-19.

The chain is built from TRBV28 and TRBJ1-1; 7 positions agree with TRBD1. This CDR3 spans 15 amino acids. Germline assignment: CDR1 MDHEN and CDR2 SYDVKM. The J segment lost 3 bases and the V segment lost 5 bases, leaving 9 bases of the junction unmatched. The chain's CDR3 is CASSPRDSLYTEAFF. The CDR3 DNA sequence: TGTGCCAGCAGTCCCCGGGACAGCCTTTACACTGAAGCTTTCTTT.

The chain joins TRBV10-1 to TRBJ2-7, with 7 bases matching TRBD2. The CDR3 is 13 amino acids. V lost 4 bases and J lost 5; bases outside the gene matches: 5. Germline loops: CDR1 WNHNN, CDR2 SYGVQD (reference sequence). CDR3 DNA: TGCGCCAGCAGTGTGGACCGGGGGGACGAGCAGTACTTC. As protein: CASSVDRGDEQYF.

This chain links TRBV27 with TRBJ2-7; 9 bases map to TRBD1. J gave up 9 bases and V 8 bases, and 11 bases lay outside the gene matches. Germline CDR1 reads MNHEY; CDR2 reads SMNVEV (reference sequence). The CDR3 length is 13 residues. The CDR3 reads CASRGTGRGLQYF. The CDR3, as DNA: TGTGCCAGCCGCGGGACAGGGCGAGGGTTGCAGTACTTC.

The chain has TRBV19 and TRBJ1-1, with D tentatively TRBD1 (6 bases). Germline-derived CDR1 and CDR2 are LNHDA and SQIVND (reference sequence). V lost 5 bases to trimming and J lost 5 bases, with 18 bases between them. This CDR3 has 15 amino acids. The CDR3 region is CASSANREVETEAFF. DNA for the CDR3: TGTGCCAGTAGTGCAAACAGGGAAGTGGAGACTGAAGCTTTCTTT.

This rearrangement joins TRBV27 to TRBJ2-1, with 7 bases matching TRBD2. Trimming at V came to 5 bases and at J to 5 bases, leaving 6 bases not matched to a gene. Per the germline V gene, CDR1 is MNHEY and CDR2 is SMNVEV (reference sequence). This CDR3 has 14 residues. CDR3 nucleotide sequence: TGTGCCAGCAGTAGCACTAGCGTACACAATGAGCAGTTCTTC. Translation gives CASSSTSVHNEQFF.

Here the CDR3 DNA reads TGTGCCAGTAGTATGAAATCGGCAGGGTACTCTGGAAACACCATATATTTT. This sequence encodes CASSMKSAGYSGNTIYF. V and J are TRBV19 and TRBJ1-3, with D maybe TRBD1 (5 bases). V was cut by 3 bases and J by 0 bases, with 15 bases left in between. The CDR3 has 17 amino acids. From germline, CDR1 is LNHDA and CDR2 SQIVND (reference sequence).

This clone has a single count. This chain uses TRBV9 with TRBJ2-7; 9 nucleotides align to TRBD2. The CDR3 spans 16 residues. V shed 0 bases and J 3 bases; nucleotides not matched to a gene: 7. Germline V lookup: CDR1 SGDLS, CDR2 YYNGEE. The CDR3 loop reads CASSVDSAGGIYEQYF. The CDR3 DNA follows: TGTGCCAGCAGCGTAGATTCAGCGGGAGGAATCTACGAGCAGTACTTC.

This clone was seen repeatedly, ten times or more. The gene calls are TRBV6-5 and TRBJ1-2, with D possibly being TRBD1 (6 bases). Germline V lookup: CDR1 MNHEY, CDR2 SVGAGI. The CDR3 sequence is 15 residues long. The ends were cut back, 6 bases at V and 4 bases at J, with 18 bases in the middle. The CDR3 nucleotides read TGTGCCAGCAGACCGGAATGGGACATGCCCTATGGCTACACCTTC. This gives the protein CASRPEWDMPYGYTF.

The rearrangement uses TRBV19 and TRBJ1-6, with 9 bases that match TRBD1. The germline gives CDR1 LNHDA, CDR2 SQIVND (reference sequence). This CDR3 spans 15 amino acids. Trimming removed 7 bases from V and 7 bases from J; junction bases left unmatched: 8. The CDR3 reads CASTRGDRVNSPLHF. As DNA, the CDR3 is TGTGCCAGTACTCGAGGGGACAGGGTGAATTCACCCCTCCACTTT.

This clone showed up just once. The V call is TRBV6-1, the J call TRBJ1-2, with TRBD1 matching over 11 bases. Germline V CDR1 and CDR2: MNHNS, SASEGT. V lost 4 bases to trimming and J lost 0 bases; unmatched junction nucleotides: 4. The CDR3 is 16 amino acids. CDR3: CASSAGTGGSNYGYTF. Written as DNA, the CDR3 is TGTGCCAGCAGTGCCGGGACAGGGGGATCTAACTATGGCTACACCTTC.

The chain carries TRBV4-2 and TRBJ2-7; 7 positions match TRBD2. Losses at the gene ends were 0 bases for V and 4 bases for J; bases not matched to a gene: 9. The CDR3 covers 16 residues. Germline CDR1 is LGHNA and CDR2 is YNFKEQ. DNA of the CDR3: TGTGCCAGCAGCCAAGAATTGACTAGCTCTACTTACGAGCAGTACTTC. Translating it yields CASSQELTSSTYEQYF.

V usage is TRBV24-1 and J usage is TRBJ2-1; D is possibly TRBD1 (5 bases). Germline V gene sequence: CDR1 KGHDR, CDR2 SFDVKD. The V end was cut by 5 bases, the J end by 3 bases, with 7 bases between. This CDR3 has 13 residues. CDR3 sequence: CATSAGRYNEQFF. For the CDR3, the DNA is TGTGCCACCAGTGCAGGGCGCTACAATGAGCAGTTCTTC.

As regards this clone: At the DNA level, this CDR3 is encoded by other sequences in the same sample as well. This sequence joins TRBV20-1 and TRBJ2-7, with D uncertain. This CDR3 has 11 amino acids. Trimming removed 2 bases from V and 5 bases from J, with 7 bases in between. Germline assignment: CDR1 DFQATT and CDR2 SNEGSKA (reference sequence). The CDR3, as DNA: TGCAGTGCTAGAAGTGGCCACGAGCAGTACTTC. Encoded protein: CSARSGHEQYF.

This clone came up once. This chain uses TRBV5-6 with TRBJ2-5; 7 nucleotides match TRBD1. Germline CDR1 reads SGHDT; CDR2 reads YYEEEE. There are 14 residues in the CDR3. The junction had 7 bases not matched to a gene; V was cut back by 4 bases and J by 4 bases. CDR3 sequence (DNA): TGTGCCAGCAGCCAGGGACAGCAAATAGAGACCCAGTACTTC. It codes for CASSQGQQIETQYF.

The V gene is TRBV19, the J gene TRBJ1-3, with TRBD1 as a possible D gene (6 bases). This CDR3 is built from 17 residues. The V gene lost 3 bases and the J gene lost 0 bases, with 15 bases spanning the gap. Looked up from germline, CDR1 is LNHDA and CDR2 is SQIVND (reference sequence). The CDR3 loop is CASSILGQPLSGNTIYF. Here the CDR3 DNA reads TGTGCCAGTAGTATTCTCGGACAGCCCCTCTCTGGAAACACCATATATTTT.

The J gene is TRBJ2-7, the V gene TRBV5-6; 12 bases align to TRBD2. V lost 3 bases, J lost 4 bases, and 8 bases stayed unmatched. CDR3 size: 16 residues. The V gene's germline CDR1 is SGHDT and CDR2 YYEEEE. The CDR3 DNA reads as TGTGCCAGCAGCTCGACCCCTAGCGGGAGGGGGTACGAGCAGTACTTC. It encodes CASSSTPSGRGYEQYF. The complete variable domain, with remaining parts taken from reference TRBV5-6 and TRBJ2-7, reads DAGVTQSPTHLIKTRGQQVTLRCSPKSGHDTVSWYQQALGQGPQFIFQYYEEEERQRGNFPDRFSGHQFPNYSSELNVNALLLGDSALYLCASSSTPSGRGYEQYFGPGTRLTVT.

This chain uses TRBV7-8 with TRBJ2-7; a possible D gene is TRBD2 (5 bases). V gave up 1 base and J gave up 1 base, with 17 bases separating them. The CDR3 covers 17 residues. Germline V gene lookup returns CDR1 SGHVS and CDR2 FQNEAQ. As DNA, the CDR3 is TGTGCCAGCAGCTTAGAAAATATTCCGCTAGCTTCCTACGAGCAGTACTTC. Translation gives CASSLENIPLASYEQYF.

J is TRBJ2-7 and V is TRBV5-1; 10 nucleotides match TRBD2. The CDR3 consists of 14 residues. Germline values: CDR1 SGHRS, CDR2 YFSETQ. Losses at the gene ends were 4 bases for V and 7 bases for J; bases not matched to a gene: 8. In DNA, the CDR3 is TGCGCCAGCAGCGGGTCTAGCGGGAGTTTTGAGCAGTACTTC. It encodes CASSGSSGSFEQYF.

This clone was observed a handful of times. The chain links TRBV6-2 or TRBV6-3 to TRBJ1-5, with D tentatively TRBD1 (6 bases). V dropped 3 bases and J dropped 0 bases, with 12 bases sitting between them. The germline V gene encodes CDR1 MNHEY and CDR2 SVGEGT. This CDR3 region has 16 residues. The CDR3 is CASSYSAGDSNQPQHF. As DNA, the CDR3 is TGTGCCAGCAGTTATAGTGCAGGGGATAGCAATCAGCCCCAGCATTTT.

This clone was seen only a few times. The chain combines TRBV19 with TRBJ2-7; D is perhaps TRBD1 (6 bases). V was shortened by 3 bases and J by 2 bases, with 14 bases between the two germline ends. CDR3 length: 15 residues. Germline V gene lookup returns CDR1 LNHDA and CDR2 SQIVND (reference sequence). In DNA, the CDR3 is TGTGCCAGTAGTATGAGGGCCAGGGGTACCTACGAGCAGTACTTC. Its protein is CASSMRARGTYEQYF.

V and J are TRBV5-1 and TRBJ2-5; possibly TRBD2 for D (7 bases). The CDR3 length is 16 residues. In germline, CDR1 is SGHRS, CDR2 YFSETQ. The V and J ends lost 2 bases and 5 bases respectively, with 19 bases between them. CDR3 sequence (DNA): TGCGCCAGCAGCTTTATTGGGGGGGGCCCCAGGGAGACCCAGTACTTC. This encodes CASSFIGGGPRETQYF.

The chain is built from TRBV7-2 and TRBJ2-7, with a tentative D call TRBD1 (6 bases). Per the germline V gene, CDR1 is SGHTA and CDR2 is FQGNSA. V was clipped by 8 bases and J by 3 bases, with 17 bases between them. The CDR3 is 14 amino acids. CDR3 region: CASSLGTIVYEQYF. CDR3 DNA: TGTGCCAGCTCCCTCGGGACAATAGTCTACGAGCAGTACTTC.

V gene TRBV5-5 combines with J gene TRBJ2-7, with D perhaps TRBD2 (6 bases). CDR1 is SGHKS, CDR2 YYEKEE, per germline (reference sequence). Trimming cost V 0 bases and J 7 bases, with 26 bases left between them. The CDR3 totals 18 residues. CDR3 residues: CASSLEWRETPQNGEQYF. DNA for the CDR3: TGTGCCAGCAGCTTGGAGTGGAGGGAAACCCCGCAAAATGGGGAGCAGTACTTC.

This chain connects TRBV27 to TRBJ2-3, with 12 bases aligning to TRBD2. The trim removed 4 bases at V and 4 bases at J, leaving 6 bases unmatched. There are 16 residues in the CDR3. Germline V gene data show CDR1 as MNHEY and CDR2 as SMNVEV (reference sequence). CDR3 nucleotides: TGTGCCAGCAGTTCCCCTAGCGGGGGGGCTGCAGATACGCAGTATTTT. Translated: CASSSPSGGAADTQYF.

The chain joins TRBV14 to TRBJ2-3; D is ambiguous. Per germline, CDR1 SGHDN and CDR2 FVKESK. The CDR3 has 14 residues. The ends were cut back, 4 bases at V and 4 bases at J, with 12 bases in the middle. The CDR3 DNA reads as TGTGCCAGCAGCCCCCACCGTTCAGCAGATACGCAGTATTTT. Translating gives CASSPHRSADTQYF.

V gene TRBV19 combines with J gene TRBJ1-2, with D possibly being TRBD1 (6 bases). The CDR3 runs 16 residues. Germline V gives CDR1 LNHDA, CDR2 SQIVND (reference sequence). Trimming cost V 5 bases and J 4 bases, with 20 bases left between them. The CDR3 sequence: CASSVDSRVSLYGYTF. The CDR3 DNA reads TGTGCCAGTAGTGTGGACAGTCGGGTGTCTCTCTATGGCTACACCTTC.

This chain connects TRBV6-1 to TRBJ2-7, with 7 bases identical to TRBD1. This CDR3 spans 14 amino acids. V lost 3 bases, J lost 7 bases, and 9 bases stayed unmatched. Germline CDR1 is MNHNS and CDR2 is SASEGT. Here the CDR3 reads CASSDPRGNVEQYF. The DNA of the CDR3 is TGTGCCAGCAGTGATCCCAGGGGGAACGTAGAGCAGTACTTC.